This T cell receptor (beta chain) comes out of a study of T cell responses to AZD1222 COVID-19 vaccine. Data came from immunoSEQ multiplex PCR; TCRdb stores just in-frame clones and leaves some out. In the table there are roughly 120,000 clones, roughly 90% of which are singletons. The receptor's source is an adult in good health. Sequencing was performed on peripheral blood, taken on day 0 of AZD1222 vaccination.

The CDR3, as DNA: TGCGCCAGCAGGACTCCAACCGGGACTGAATTCAATCAGCCCCAGCATTTT. This encodes CASRTPTGTEFNQPQHF. The chain carries TRBV4-1 and TRBJ1-5, with D perhaps matching TRBD1 (5 bases). The V end lost 6 bases, the J end lost 3 bases, and 21 bases lay between the germline ends. The CDR3 contains 17 residues. Germline values: CDR1 MGHRA, CDR2 YSYEKL.